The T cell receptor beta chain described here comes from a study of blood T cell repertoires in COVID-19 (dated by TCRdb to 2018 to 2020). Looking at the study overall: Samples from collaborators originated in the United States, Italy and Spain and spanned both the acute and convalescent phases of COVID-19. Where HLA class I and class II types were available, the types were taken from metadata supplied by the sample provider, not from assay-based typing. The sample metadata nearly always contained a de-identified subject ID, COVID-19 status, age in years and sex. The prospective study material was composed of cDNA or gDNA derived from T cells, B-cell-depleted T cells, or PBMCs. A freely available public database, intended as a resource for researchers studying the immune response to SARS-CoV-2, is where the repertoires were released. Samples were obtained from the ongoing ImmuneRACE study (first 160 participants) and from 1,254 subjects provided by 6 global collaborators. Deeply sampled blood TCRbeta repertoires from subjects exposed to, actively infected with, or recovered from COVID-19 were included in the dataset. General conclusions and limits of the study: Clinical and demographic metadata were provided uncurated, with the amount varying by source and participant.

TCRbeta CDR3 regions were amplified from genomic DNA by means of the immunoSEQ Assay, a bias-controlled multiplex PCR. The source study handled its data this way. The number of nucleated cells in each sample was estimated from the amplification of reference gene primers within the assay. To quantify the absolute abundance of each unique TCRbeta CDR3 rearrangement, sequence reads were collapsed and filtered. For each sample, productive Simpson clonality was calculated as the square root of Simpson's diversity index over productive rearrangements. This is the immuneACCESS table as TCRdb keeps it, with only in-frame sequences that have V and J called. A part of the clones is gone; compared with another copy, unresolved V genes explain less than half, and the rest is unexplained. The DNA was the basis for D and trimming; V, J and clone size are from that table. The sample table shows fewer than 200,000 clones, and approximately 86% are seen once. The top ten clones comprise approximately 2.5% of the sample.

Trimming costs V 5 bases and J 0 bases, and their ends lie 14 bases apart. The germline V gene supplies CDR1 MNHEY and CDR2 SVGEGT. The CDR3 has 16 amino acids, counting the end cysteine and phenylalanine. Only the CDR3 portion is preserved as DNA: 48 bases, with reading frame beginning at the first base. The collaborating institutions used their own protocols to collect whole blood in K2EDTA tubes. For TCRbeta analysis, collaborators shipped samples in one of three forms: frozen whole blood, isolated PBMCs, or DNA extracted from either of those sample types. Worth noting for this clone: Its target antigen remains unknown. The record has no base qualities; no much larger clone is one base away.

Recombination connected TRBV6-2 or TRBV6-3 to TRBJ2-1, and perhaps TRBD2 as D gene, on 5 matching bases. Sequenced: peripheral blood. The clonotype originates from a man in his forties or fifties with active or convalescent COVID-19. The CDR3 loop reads CASSRGSTSSYNEQFF. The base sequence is TGTGCCAGCAGTCGAGGGTCGACGAGCTCCTACAATGAGCAGTTCTTC.